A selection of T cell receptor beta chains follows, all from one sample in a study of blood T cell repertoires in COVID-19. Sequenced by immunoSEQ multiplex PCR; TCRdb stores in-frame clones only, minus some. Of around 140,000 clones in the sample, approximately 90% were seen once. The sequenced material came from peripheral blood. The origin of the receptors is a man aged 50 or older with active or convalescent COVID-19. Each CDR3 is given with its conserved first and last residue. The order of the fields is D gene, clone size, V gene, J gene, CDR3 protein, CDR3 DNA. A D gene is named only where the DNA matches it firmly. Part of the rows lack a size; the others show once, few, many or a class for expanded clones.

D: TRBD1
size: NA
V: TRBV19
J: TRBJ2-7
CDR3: CASSSRDSPYEQYF
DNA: TGTGCCAGTAGTAGTAGGGACAGCCCCTACGAGCAGTACTTC

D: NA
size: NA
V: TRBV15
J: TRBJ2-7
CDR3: CATSRVSNGGLGYEQYF
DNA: TGTGCCACCAGCAGAGTGTCAAACGGGGGGCTCGGCTACGAGCAGTACTTC

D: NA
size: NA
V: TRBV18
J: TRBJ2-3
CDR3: CASSPRLSDKDTQYF
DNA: TGTGCCAGCTCACCACGATTATCAGATAAAGATACGCAGTATTTT

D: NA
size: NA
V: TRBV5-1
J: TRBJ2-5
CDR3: CASSVQETQYF
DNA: TGCGCCAGCAGCGTACAAGAGACCCAGTACTTC

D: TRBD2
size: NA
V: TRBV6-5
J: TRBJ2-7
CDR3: CASRRREDSEQYF
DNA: TGTGCCAGCAGGAGGCGGGAGGATAGCGAGCAGTACTTC

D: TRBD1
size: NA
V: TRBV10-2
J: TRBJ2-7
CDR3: CASSESWAGGRYEQYF
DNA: TGCGCCAGCAGTGAGTCCTGGGCAGGGGGACGGTACGAGCAGTACTTC

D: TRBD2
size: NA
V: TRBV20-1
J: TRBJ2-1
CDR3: CSASRLAEYNEQFF
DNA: TGCAGTGCTAGTCGACTAGCGGAGTACAATGAGCAGTTCTTC

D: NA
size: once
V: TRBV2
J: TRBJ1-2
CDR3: CASSEALGVYGYTF
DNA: TGTGCCAGCAGTGAAGCGCTCGGAGTCTATGGCTACACCTTC

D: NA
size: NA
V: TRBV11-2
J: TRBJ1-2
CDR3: CASSYPGGQGYGYTF
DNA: TGTGCCAGCAGCTACCCCGGGGGGCAGGGGTATGGCTACACCTTC

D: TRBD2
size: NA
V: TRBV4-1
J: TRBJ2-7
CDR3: CASSQEGVWREKYEQYF
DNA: TGCGCCAGCAGCCAAGAGGGTGTGTGGCGGGAGAAGTACGAGCAGTACTTC

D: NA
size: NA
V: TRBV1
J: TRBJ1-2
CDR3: CTSSQSFGRGCGYTF
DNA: TGCACCAGCAGCCAAAGTTTCGGCAGGGGTTGTGGCTACACCTTC

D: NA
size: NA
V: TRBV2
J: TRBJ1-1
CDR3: CASRGQMNTEAFF
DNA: TGTGCCAGCAGGGGACAAATGAACACTGAAGCTTTCTTT

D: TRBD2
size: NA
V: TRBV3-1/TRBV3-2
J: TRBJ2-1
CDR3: CASSQGGGRADEQFF
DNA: TGTGCCAGCAGCCAAGGCGGCGGGAGGGCCGATGAGCAGTTCTTC

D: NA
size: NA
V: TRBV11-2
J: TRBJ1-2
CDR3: CASSLGSFRGWEGSGYTF
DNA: TGTGCCAGCAGCTTAGGTTCTTTTAGGGGATGGGAAGGCTCCGGCTACACCTTC

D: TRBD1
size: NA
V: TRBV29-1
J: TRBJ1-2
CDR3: CSSWTGGDGYTF
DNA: TGCAGCTCGTGGACAGGGGGGGATGGCTACACCTTC

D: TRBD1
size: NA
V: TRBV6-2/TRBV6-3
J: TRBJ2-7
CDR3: CASSYSTTGMASYEQYF
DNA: TGTGCCAGCAGTTACTCGACGACAGGGATGGCCTCCTACGAGCAGTACTTC

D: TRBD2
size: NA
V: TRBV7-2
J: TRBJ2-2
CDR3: CASSLGGAAGGNTGELFF
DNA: TGTGCCAGCAGCTTAGGCGGGGCGGCGGGAGGGAACACCGGGGAGCTGTTTTTT

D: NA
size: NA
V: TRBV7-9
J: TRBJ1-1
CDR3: CASSPSGHAEAFF
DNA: TGTGCCAGCAGCCCCTCGGGACATGCTGAAGCTTTCTTT

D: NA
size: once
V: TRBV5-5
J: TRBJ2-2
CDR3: CASSLVGLGRNTGELFF
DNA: TGTGCCAGCAGCTTGGTGGGTCTCGGGAGGAACACCGGGGAGCTGTTTTTT

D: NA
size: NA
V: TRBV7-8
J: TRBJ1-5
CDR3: CASSFMSRDNQPQHF
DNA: TGTGCCAGCAGCTTCATGTCCCGGGATAATCAGCCCCAGCATTTT